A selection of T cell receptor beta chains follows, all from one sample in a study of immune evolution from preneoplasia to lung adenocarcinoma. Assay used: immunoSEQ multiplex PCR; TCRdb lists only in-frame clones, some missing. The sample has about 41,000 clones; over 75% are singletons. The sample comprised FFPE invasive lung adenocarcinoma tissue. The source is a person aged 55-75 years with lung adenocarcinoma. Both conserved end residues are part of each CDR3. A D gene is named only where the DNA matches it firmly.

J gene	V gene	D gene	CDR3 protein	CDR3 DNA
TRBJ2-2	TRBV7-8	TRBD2	CASSLSKTSGVTGELFF	TGTGCCAGCAGCTTATCGAAGACTAGCGGAGTCACCGGGGAGCTGTTTTTT
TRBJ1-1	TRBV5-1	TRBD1	CASSFYPQGSTEAFF	TGCGCCAGCAGCTTTTACCCACAGGGGAGCACTGAAGCTTTCTTT
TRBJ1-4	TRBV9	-	CVSSKMGLDEKLFF	TGTGTCAGCAGCAAGATGGGGTTGGATGAAAAACTGTTTTTT
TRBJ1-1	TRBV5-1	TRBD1	CASSPGQGDRDTEAFF	TGCGCCAGCAGCCCGGGACAGGGCGATAGGGACACTGAAGCTTTCTTT
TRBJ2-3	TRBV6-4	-	CASSEGPRLESDTQYF	TGTGCCAGCAGTGAGGGACCCCGACTAGAATCAGATACGCAGTATTTT
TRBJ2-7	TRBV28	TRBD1	CASRRQGRHEQYF	TGTGCCAGCAGAAGACAGGGTAGACACGAGCAGTACTTC
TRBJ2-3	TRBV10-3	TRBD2	CAISDGLAGTTDTQYF	TGTGCCATCAGTGATGGGCTAGCGGGAACCACAGATACGCAGTATTTT
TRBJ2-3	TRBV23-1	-	CGQPPSSTDTQYF	TGCGGCCAGCCTCCCAGTAGCACAGATACGCAGTATTTT
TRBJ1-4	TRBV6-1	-	CASSDPGALNEKLFF	TGTGCCAGCAGTGACCCAGGGGCCCTGAATGAAAAACTGTTTTTT
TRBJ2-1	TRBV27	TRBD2	CASSPTSGRNEQFF	TGTGCCAGCAGTCCCACTAGCGGGAGGAATGAGCAGTTCTTC
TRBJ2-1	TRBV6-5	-	CASSYYLSGEQFF	TGTGCCAGCAGTTACTACCTCAGTGGTGAGCAGTTCTTC
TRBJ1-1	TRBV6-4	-	CASSDSPGNTEAFF	TGTGCCAGCAGTGACTCCCCGGGGAACACTGAAGCTTTCTTT
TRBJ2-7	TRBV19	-	CATRKARHSYEQYF	TGTGCCACCCGGAAGGCCAGGCACTCCTACGAGCAGTACTTC
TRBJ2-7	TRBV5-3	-	CARKAGLGVEQYF	TGTGCCAGAAAGGCGGGTCTAGGGGTCGAGCAGTACTTC